Each of the 32 T cell receptor beta chains below was sequenced from the same sample in a study of shared clonotypes between healthy human individuals. Data came from immunoSEQ multiplex PCR; TCRdb stores just in-frame clones and leaves some out. The repertoire holds a few hundred thousand clones, about 96% seen once, with about 0.32% in the top ten. The sequenced material came from memory CD8+ T cells sorted from blood. This sample's subset: CD45RO+ cells pooled with CCR7-negative TemRA cells. The origin of the receptors is a man aged 25-45 years in good health.

The CDR3 region has the DNA TGTGCCAGCAGTCCACGACGGCTAGCGGGAGGCCTGGGGGAGACCCAGTACTTC. Residues: CASSPRRLAGGLGETQYF. The chain joins TRBV27 to TRBJ2-5, with 11 nucleotides matching TRBD2. This CDR3 is built from 18 residues. From germline, CDR1 is MNHEY and CDR2 SMNVEV (reference sequence). Trimming removed 5 bases from V and 5 bases from J; junction bases left unmatched: 16.

The CDR3, as DNA: TGTGCCAGCAGCTTGGCCCAGGGAAGCAATGAGCAGTTCTTC. Amino acid sequence: CASSLAQGSNEQFF. The chain carries TRBV5-4 and TRBJ2-1, with a possible D match to TRBD1 (5 bases). Looked up from germline, CDR1 is SGHNT and CDR2 is YYREEE (reference sequence). This CDR3 has 14 residues. V was clipped by 0 bases and J by 6 bases, with 10 bases between them.

This chain joins TRBV28 and TRBJ1-3; weak D call: TRBD1 (5 bases). The CDR3 is made up of 14 amino acids. Germline assignment: CDR1 MDHEN and CDR2 SYDVKM. The germline V and J ends were trimmed by 5 bases and 0 bases, with 8 bases remaining between them. CDR3 loop: CASSGGSSGNTIYF. For the CDR3, the DNA is TGTGCCAGCAGTGGGGGGAGCTCTGGAAACACCATATATTTT.

The J gene is TRBJ2-3, the V gene TRBV19; 9 bases fit TRBD2. CDR1 and CDR2 (germline): LNHDA, SQIVND (reference sequence). Losses at the gene ends were 6 bases for V and 0 bases for J; bases not matched to a gene: 7. The CDR3 has 16 residues. CDR3: CASRRQGLASTDTQYF. For the CDR3, the DNA is TGTGCCAGTAGGCGCCAGGGACTAGCAAGCACAGATACGCAGTATTTT.

The CDR3 is CASSPTSIQETQYF. CDR3 nucleotide sequence: TGTGCCAGCAGCCCGACTAGTATCCAAGAGACCCAGTACTTC. The gene calls are TRBV11-2 and TRBJ2-5, with D tentatively TRBD2 (6 bases). The germline V gene encodes CDR1 SGHAT and CDR2 FQNNGV. Trimming took 5 bases from V and 1 from J, leaving 11 bases between them. The CDR3 runs 14 residues.

V and J are TRBV27 and TRBJ1-1; 11 bases are shared with TRBD1. Per the germline V gene, CDR1 is MNHEY and CDR2 is SMNVEV (reference sequence). Trimming at V came to 3 bases and at J to 5 bases, leaving 8 bases not matched to a gene. CDR3 length: 16 residues. CDR3 loop: CASSFLGQGVVTEAFF. CDR3 DNA: TGTGCCAGCAGTTTCTTGGGACAGGGGGTGGTGACTGAAGCTTTCTTT.

The chain recombines TRBV30 with TRBJ2-1, with TRBD2 matching over 9 bases. V shed 3 bases, J shed 5 bases, and the junction held 5 bases outside the gene matches. From germline, CDR1 is GTSNPN and CDR2 SVGIG (reference sequence). This CDR3 region has 14 residues. In nucleotides, the CDR3 is TGTGCCTGGAGCACGGGACTAGCCCACAATGAGCAGTTCTTC. As protein: CAWSTGLAHNEQFF.

V gene TRBV29-1 combines with J gene TRBJ2-2; tentatively, D is TRBD2 (5 bases). CDR3 length: 15 amino acids. The V gene lost 7 bases and the J gene lost 2 bases, with 17 bases spanning the gap. Germline loops: CDR1 SQVTM, CDR2 ANQGSEA. The CDR3 region is CSDPTTPRNTGELFF. CDR3 DNA: TGCAGCGACCCGACTACCCCTAGAAACACCGGGGAGCTGTTTTTT.

V usage is TRBV10-3 and J usage is TRBJ2-1, with TRBD2 matching over 12 bases. Trimming at V came to 2 bases and at J to 7 bases, leaving 12 bases not matched to a gene. The CDR3 covers 18 residues. The germline V gene encodes CDR1 ENHRY and CDR2 SYGVKD. The CDR3 bases are TGTGCCATCAGTGAGCTAGCGGGAGGGCCCCATGGGAAAAATGAGCAGTTCTTC. It is translated as CAISELAGGPHGKNEQFF.

V is TRBV4-1 and J is TRBJ2-5; no clear D gene. Per germline, CDR1 MGHRA and CDR2 YSYEKL. V was clipped by 0 bases and J by 1 base, with 3 bases between them. The CDR3 runs to 13 residues. CDR3 sequence: CASSQDFQETQYF. The DNA of the CDR3 is TGCGCCAGCAGCCAAGACTTCCAAGAGACCCAGTACTTC.

The table lists this clone with a count of one. The chain is built from TRBV5-1 and TRBJ2-5; 9 bases are shared with TRBD2. The CDR3 has 15 amino acids. Germline V gives CDR1 SGHRS, CDR2 YFSETQ. J gave up 5 bases and V 0 bases, and 5 bases lay outside the gene matches. The CDR3 reads CASSLAVAGGETQYF. CDR3 sequence (DNA): TGCGCCAGCAGCTTGGCCGTGGCGGGAGGGGAGACCCAGTACTTC.

The chain carries TRBV30 and TRBJ2-7; D call uncertain. This CDR3 comprises 11 residues. The V and J ends lost 1 base and 6 bases respectively, with 7 bases between them. The germline V gene has CDR1 GTSNPN and CDR2 SVGIG (reference sequence). CDR3 in amino acids: CAWSGASEQYF. CDR3 coding DNA: TGTGCCTGGAGTGGGGCATCCGAGCAGTACTTC.

This clone came up once. This chain connects TRBV2 to TRBJ2-5, with TRBD1 identical over 7 bases. CDR1 and CDR2 (germline): SNHLY, FYNNEI. V lost 2 bases to trimming and J lost 4 bases; unmatched junction nucleotides: 7. The CDR3 extends over 15 amino acids. The CDR3, as DNA: TGTGCCAGCAGTGAACCGACAGGGTCCCGAGAGACCCAGTACTTC. This sequence encodes CASSEPTGSRETQYF.

The CDR3, as DNA: TGTGCCTGGAGTGTACGAGGTAGCGGGAGGGGTGGCACAGATACGCAGTATTTT. This translates into CAWSVRGSGRGGTDTQYF. The rearrangement links TRBV30 to TRBJ2-3; 11 bases are shared with TRBD2. CDR3 length: 18 residues. V lost 0 bases to trimming and J lost 1 base; unmatched junction nucleotides: 9. The germline gives CDR1 GTSNPN, CDR2 SVGIG (reference sequence).

The chain combines TRBV2 with TRBJ2-5; D is unresolved. Trimming took 7 bases from V and 5 from J, leaving 17 bases between them. Germline V gene data show CDR1 as SNHLY and CDR2 as FYNNEI. The CDR3 contains 14 residues. The CDR3 DNA is TGTGCCAGCAAGTCCAAATACCTGGAGGAGACCCAGTACTTC. Translation gives CASKSKYLEETQYF.

This clone was picked up a small number of times. V gene TRBV4-1 combines with J gene TRBJ2-1, with a possible D match to TRBD1 (6 bases). There are 14 residues in the CDR3. Germline lookup yields CDR1 MGHRA and CDR2 YSYEKL. V gave up 4 bases and J gave up 0 bases, with 7 bases separating them. The CDR3 protein is CASSRDNSYNEQFF. CDR3 bases: TGCGCCAGCAGCCGGGACAACTCCTACAATGAGCAGTTCTTC.

The chain is built from TRBV30 and TRBJ2-7, with 7 bases aligning to TRBD1. J was trimmed by 3 bases and V by 0 bases; bases with no gene match: 5. Germline CDR1 reads GTSNPN; CDR2 reads SVGIG (reference sequence). The length of the CDR3 is 14 residues. The CDR3 is CAWSVWQGVYEQYF. The CDR3 DNA reads as TGTGCCTGGAGTGTATGGCAGGGGGTCTACGAGCAGTACTTC.

The chain uses TRBV6-6 and TRBJ2-7, with 10 bases fitting TRBD2. The CDR3 has 15 residues. With 5 bases clipped from V and 0 bases from J, the junction kept 4 bases outside the gene matches. CDR1 MNHNY and CDR2 SVGAGI come from the germline V gene (reference sequence). CDR3 in amino acids: CASSTSGRGSYEQYF. The CDR3 region has the DNA TGTGCCAGCAGTACCAGCGGGAGGGGCTCCTACGAGCAGTACTTC.

This clone was counted a single time. Other DNA sequences from this sample encode an identical CDR3 as well. The V call is TRBV6-5, the J call TRBJ1-3; D gene unclear. The CDR3 covers 13 residues. The germline CDR1 and CDR2 sequences are MNHEY and SVGAGI. V gave up 0 bases and J gave up 4 bases, with 4 bases separating them. CDR3 DNA sequence: TGTGCCAGCAGTTACTCTGGGGGAAACACCATATATTTT. It translates to CASSYSGGNTIYF.

This chain joins TRBV11-3 and TRBJ2-1, with D perhaps TRBD1 (6 bases). The germline V gene has CDR1 SGHNT and CDR2 YENEEA. The V end lost 4 bases, the J end lost 7 bases, and 11 bases lay between the germline ends. This CDR3 is built from 13 residues. This CDR3 reads CASSSGTRNEQFF. The CDR3 region has the DNA TGTGCCAGCAGCTCCGGGACAAGGAATGAGCAGTTCTTC.

The chain carries TRBV25-1 and TRBJ1-4; TRBD1 might be the D (5 bases). The V end lost 2 bases, the J end lost 10 bases, and 11 bases lay between the germline ends. The length of the CDR3 is 13 residues. The germline CDR1 and CDR2 sequences are MGHDK and SYGVNS. In DNA form, the CDR3 reads TGTGCCAGCAGTGAAAGAACAGGCGGAAAACTGTTTTTT. Protein sequence: CASSERTGGKLFF. Looking up the rest from reference TRBV25-1 and TRBJ1-4 gives the full variable domain: EADIYQTPRYLVIGTGKKITLECSQTMGHDKMYWYQQDPGMELHLIHYSYGVNSTEKGDLSSESTVSRIRTEHFPLTLESARPSHTSQYLCASSERTGGKLFFGSGTQLSVL.

The CDR3: CASIGTSGTHEQYF. For the CDR3, the DNA is TGTGCCAGCATCGGGACTAGCGGGACCCACGAGCAGTACTTC. The chain employs TRBV2 and TRBJ2-7, with 13 bases matching TRBD2. Germline CDR1 and CDR2: SNHLY and FYNNEI. With V trimmed by 7 bases and J by 5 bases, 5 bases remained unmatched. CDR3 length equals 14 residues.

For this clone: At the DNA level, this CDR3 is encoded by other sequences in the same sample as well. The chain links TRBV7-9 to TRBJ2-3, with 12 bases fitting TRBD2. This CDR3 contains 14 residues. Germline CDR1 reads SEHNR; CDR2 reads FQNEAQ (reference sequence). J was trimmed by 5 bases and V by 5 bases; bases with no gene match: 2. The CDR3 sequence: CASSPGLAGDTQYF. In nucleotides, the CDR3 is TGTGCCAGCAGCCCGGGACTAGCGGGAGATACGCAGTATTTT.

The chain is built from TRBV29-1 and TRBJ2-1; TRBD1 aligns across 8 bases. In germline, CDR1 is SQVTM, CDR2 ANQGSEA. Losses at the gene ends were 7 bases for V and 8 bases for J; bases not matched to a gene: 13. CDR3 length equals 14 residues. The CDR3 here is CSALPGQVSDEQFF. The CDR3 DNA reads as TGCAGCGCACTGCCGGGACAGGTCTCGGATGAGCAGTTCTTC.

The rearrangement joins TRBV7-8 to TRBJ2-1; D is possibly TRBD2 (5 bases). V lost 1 base and J 12 bases, leaving 13 bases between the germline ends. Germline V gene lookup returns CDR1 SGHVS and CDR2 FQNEAQ. CDR3 length: 13 residues. CDR3: CASSLGSGMRQFF. In DNA, the CDR3 is TGTGCCAGCAGCTTAGGTTCCGGGATGAGGCAGTTCTTC.

V and J are TRBV5-1 and TRBJ2-1; 14 nucleotides agree with TRBD2. With V trimmed by 5 bases and J by 7 bases, 5 bases remained unmatched. CDR3 length: 15 amino acids. Germline values: CDR1 SGHRS, CDR2 YFSETQ. This chain's CDR3 is CASSSGLAGVNEQFF. The CDR3 bases are TGCGCCAGCAGTTCGGGACTAGCGGGAGTGAATGAGCAGTTCTTC.

The chain is built from TRBV28 and TRBJ2-7, with D perhaps matching TRBD2 (7 bases). The V gene lost 5 bases and the J gene lost 2 bases, with 16 bases spanning the gap. Germline CDR1 reads MDHEN; CDR2 reads SYDVKM. CDR3 length: 15 residues. The CDR3 sequence is CASSPEGGQAYEQYF. The DNA for the CDR3 is TGTGCCAGCAGTCCCGAGGGGGGGCAAGCCTACGAGCAGTACTTC.

V usage is TRBV27 and J usage is TRBJ1-5; the D is unclear. The CDR3 covers 13 residues. CDR1 is MNHEY, CDR2 SMNVEV, per germline (reference sequence). V gave up 2 bases and J gave up 5 bases, with 7 bases separating them. CDR3: CASSLAIYQPQHF. The DNA for the CDR3 is TGTGCCAGCAGTTTAGCAATTTATCAGCCCCAGCATTTT.

This chain links TRBV10-1 with TRBJ2-7; weak D call: TRBD2 (5 bases). Germline V CDR1 and CDR2: WNHNN, SYGVQD (reference sequence). This CDR3 has 14 amino acids. V was pared by 11 bases and J by 2 bases, with 19 bases between. In DNA form, the CDR3 reads TGCGCCGGACTTGGACGGTTATGGGCCTACGAGCAGTACTTC. Translating it yields CAGLGRLWAYEQYF.

The rearrangement links TRBV28 to TRBJ2-1; no clear D gene. Germline CDR1 reads MDHEN; CDR2 reads SYDVKM. Trimming took 3 bases from V and 3 from J, leaving 6 bases between them. The length of the CDR3 is 13 residues. In DNA, the CDR3 is TGTGCCAGCAGTTTCGATTACTACAATGAGCAGTTCTTC. This sequence encodes CASSFDYYNEQFF.

The gene calls are TRBV20-1 and TRBJ2-1; D is unclear. This CDR3 contains 10 residues. Germline values: CDR1 DFQATT, CDR2 SNEGSKA (reference sequence). The ends were cut back, 5 bases at V and 5 bases at J, with 4 bases in the middle. The CDR3 DNA sequence: TGCAGTGCTCCGGACAATGAGCAGTTCTTC. Protein: CSAPDNEQFF.

The rearrangement links TRBV5-1 to TRBJ2-1; 8 bases line up with TRBD2. The CDR3 contains 16 residues. V was clipped by 1 base and J by 8 bases; unmatched bases: 11. Germline V gene data show CDR1 as SGHRS and CDR2 as YFSETQ. Written as DNA, the CDR3 is TGCGCCAGCAGCTTGCTGGCCAGCGGGAGTGTCTATGAGCAGTTCTTC. The encoded protein is CASSLLASGSVYEQFF.